This is a list of T cell receptor beta chains from one sample in a study of blood T cell repertoires in COVID-19. Here immunoSEQ multiplex PCR was the method, and the copy in TCRdb shows in-frame clones only, minus some. This sample has about 70,000 clones, with approximately 85% found just once. The sequenced sample consisted of peripheral blood. The source is a man aged 80 or over with acute or convalescent COVID-19. CDR3s include the opening cysteine and the closing phenylalanine or tryptophan. D genes are given only for firm matches. Rows may omit the clone size; those that give it use once, few, many or a size class.

j_call d_call clone_size v_call cdr3_nt cdr3_aa
TRBJ2-7 TRBD2 NA TRBV10-3 TGTGCCACCGCGGGGGGCGTAATAACCTACGAGCAGTACTTC CATAGGVITYEQYF
TRBJ2-7 NA NA TRBV29-1 TGCAGCGTTGCAGCAGCCAGCGGATTCTCCTACGAGCAGTACTTC CSVAAASGFSYEQYF
TRBJ2-3 NA NA TRBV6-5 TGTGCCAGCAGAAGGGGGAGAACCTCAGATACGCAGTATTTT CASRRGRTSDTQYF
TRBJ2-4 NA NA TRBV28 TGTGCCAGCAGTTTTCGCGGGAACTACCTAGCCAAAAACATTCAGTACTTC CASSFRGNYLAKNIQYF
TRBJ2-7 NA NA TRBV12-3/TRBV12-4 TGTGCCAGCAGTTTAGAAGCGAAACAGTACTTC CASSLEAKQYF
TRBJ2-3 NA NA TRBV7-3 TGTGCCAGCAGCGCCCGACAGGCCCTATTGGGCGCAGATACGCAGTATTTT CASSARQALLGADTQYF
TRBJ2-3 TRBD2 once TRBV5-4 TGTGCCAGCAGCTTAGGCGGGACTAACTCAGATACGCAGTATTTT CASSLGGTNSDTQYF
TRBJ1-3 NA NA TRBV7-3 TGTGCCAGCAGCCAAGTAGCAAGCTCTGGAAACACCATATATTTT CASSQVASSGNTIYF
TRBJ1-1 TRBD1 NA TRBV6-5 TGTGCCAGCACCGCGACAGGGCTGAACACTGAAGCTTTCTTT CASTATGLNTEAFF
TRBJ2-5 TRBD1 NA TRBV25-1 TGTGCCAGCAGTGAACCGACAGGGTTGGAGACCCAGTACTTC CASSEPTGLETQYF
TRBJ2-2 NA once TRBV7-2 TGTGCCAGCAGCTTTGCTGCCGCGGCCCCCGGGGAGCTGTTTTTT CASSFAAAAPGELFF